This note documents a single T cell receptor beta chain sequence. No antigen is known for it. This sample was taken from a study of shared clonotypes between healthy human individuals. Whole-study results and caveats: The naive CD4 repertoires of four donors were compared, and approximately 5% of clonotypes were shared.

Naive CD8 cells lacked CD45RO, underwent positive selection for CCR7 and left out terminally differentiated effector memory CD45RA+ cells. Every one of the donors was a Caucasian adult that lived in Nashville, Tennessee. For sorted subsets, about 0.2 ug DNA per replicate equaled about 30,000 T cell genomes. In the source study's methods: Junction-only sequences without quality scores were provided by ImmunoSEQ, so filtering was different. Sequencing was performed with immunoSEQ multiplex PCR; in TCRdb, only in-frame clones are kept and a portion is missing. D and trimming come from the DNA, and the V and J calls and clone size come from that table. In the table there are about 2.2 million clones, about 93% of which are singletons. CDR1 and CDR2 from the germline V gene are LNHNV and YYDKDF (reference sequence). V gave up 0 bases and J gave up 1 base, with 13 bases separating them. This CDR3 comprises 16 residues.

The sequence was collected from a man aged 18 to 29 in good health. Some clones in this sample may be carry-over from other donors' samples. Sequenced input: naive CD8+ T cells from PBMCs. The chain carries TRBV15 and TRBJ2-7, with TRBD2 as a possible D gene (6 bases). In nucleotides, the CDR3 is TGTGCCACCAGCAGAGATCTGAGGGAGGCATCCTACGAGCAGTACTTC. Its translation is CATSRDLREASYEQYF.